This paragraph covers one TCR beta chain sequence. The data were obtained in a study of T cell responses to AZD1222 COVID-19 vaccine. TCRdb's table, derived via immunoSEQ multiplex PCR, lists solely in-frame clones and lacks some. This sample has about 150,000 clones, with approximately 86% found just once. After removal of 4 bases from V and 4 bases from J, the junction contained 6 bases not matched to a gene. Germline values: CDR1 MRHNA, CDR2 SNTAGT. This CDR3 contains 14 residues. This TCR derives from an adult who had recovered from COVID-19. The sequencing here drew on peripheral blood, taken after recovery from COVID-19. The genes are TRBV6-4 and TRBJ1-2, with 7 bases aligning to TRBD1. The CDR3 nucleotides are TGTGCCAGCAGTGCCTCGACAGGGTCCTATGGCTACACCTTC. Its translation is CASSASTGSYGYTF.